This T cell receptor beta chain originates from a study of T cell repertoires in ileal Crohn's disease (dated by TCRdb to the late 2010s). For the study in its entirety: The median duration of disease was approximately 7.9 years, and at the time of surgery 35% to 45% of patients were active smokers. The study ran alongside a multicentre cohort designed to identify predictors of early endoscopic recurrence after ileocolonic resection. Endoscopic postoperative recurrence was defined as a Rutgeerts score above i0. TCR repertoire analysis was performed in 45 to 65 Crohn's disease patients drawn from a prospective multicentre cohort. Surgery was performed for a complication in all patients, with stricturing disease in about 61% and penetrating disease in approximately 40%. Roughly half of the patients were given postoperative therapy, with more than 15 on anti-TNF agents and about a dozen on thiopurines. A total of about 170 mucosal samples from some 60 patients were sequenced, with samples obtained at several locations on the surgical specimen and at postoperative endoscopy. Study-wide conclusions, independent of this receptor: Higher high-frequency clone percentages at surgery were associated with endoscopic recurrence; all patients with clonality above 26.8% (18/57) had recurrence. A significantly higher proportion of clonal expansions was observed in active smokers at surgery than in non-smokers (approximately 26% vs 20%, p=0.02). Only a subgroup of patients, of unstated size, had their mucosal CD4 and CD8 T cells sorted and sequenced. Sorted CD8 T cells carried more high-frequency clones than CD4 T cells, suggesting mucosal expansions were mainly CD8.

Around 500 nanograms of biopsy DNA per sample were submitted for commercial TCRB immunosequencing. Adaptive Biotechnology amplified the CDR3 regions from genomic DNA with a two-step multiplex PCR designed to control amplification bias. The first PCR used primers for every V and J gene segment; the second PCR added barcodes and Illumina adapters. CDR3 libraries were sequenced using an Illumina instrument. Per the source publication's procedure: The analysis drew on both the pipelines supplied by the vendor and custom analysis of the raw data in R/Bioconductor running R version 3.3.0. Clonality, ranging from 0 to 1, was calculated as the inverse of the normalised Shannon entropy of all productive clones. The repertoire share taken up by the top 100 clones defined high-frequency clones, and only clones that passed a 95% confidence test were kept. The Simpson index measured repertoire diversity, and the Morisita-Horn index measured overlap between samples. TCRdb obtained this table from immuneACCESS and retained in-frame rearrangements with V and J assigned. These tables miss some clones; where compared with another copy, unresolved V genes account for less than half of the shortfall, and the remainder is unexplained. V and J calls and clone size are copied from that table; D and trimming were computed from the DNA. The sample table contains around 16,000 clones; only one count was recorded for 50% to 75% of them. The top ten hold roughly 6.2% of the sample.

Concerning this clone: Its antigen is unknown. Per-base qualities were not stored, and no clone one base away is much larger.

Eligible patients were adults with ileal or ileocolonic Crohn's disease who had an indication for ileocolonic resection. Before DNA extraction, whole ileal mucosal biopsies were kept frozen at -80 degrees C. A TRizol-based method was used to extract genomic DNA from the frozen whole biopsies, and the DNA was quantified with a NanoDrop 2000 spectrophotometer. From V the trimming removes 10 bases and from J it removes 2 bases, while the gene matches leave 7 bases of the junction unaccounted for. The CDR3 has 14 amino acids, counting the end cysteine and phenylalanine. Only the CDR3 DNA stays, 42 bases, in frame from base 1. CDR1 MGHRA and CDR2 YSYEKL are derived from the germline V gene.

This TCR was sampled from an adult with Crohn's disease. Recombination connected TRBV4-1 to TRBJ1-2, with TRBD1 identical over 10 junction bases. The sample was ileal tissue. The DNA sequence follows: TGCGCCACCTCCTTGGGACAGGGGAACTATGGCTACACCTTC. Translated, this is CATSLGQGNYGYTF.